The entry below gives a single T cell receptor beta chain sequence along with its context. 13 Jbeta primers and 60 Vbeta primers were used for the PCR. Sequenced by immunoSEQ multiplex PCR; TCRdb stores in-frame clones only, minus some. The data show around 130,000 clones, roughly 80% seen once. The data stem from a study of cytomegalovirus exposure and HLA in healthy donors. The CDR3 covers 14 residues. V was cut by 5 bases and J by 0 bases, with 9 bases left in between. Per germline, CDR1 SGHTA and CDR2 FQGNSA. The sequenced material came from PBMCs. This receptor was identified in a man younger than 40 in good health and CMV-seronegative. The chain employs TRBV7-2 and TRBJ2-3; D unresolved. CDR3 DNA: TGTGCCAGCAGCCCCCCCGGTAGCACAGATACGCAGTATTTT. Residues: CASSPPGSTDTQYF.